Listed below are T cell receptor beta chains from one sample, sequenced in a study of blood T cells in healthy people across ages. MiXCR, run by TCRdb on the 5' RACE reads, gives a single entry per CDR3 protein. The sample yields 550,000 to 750,000 distinct CDR3 sequences, 21% seen once. Sequenced input: blood. The origin of the receptors is a man between 70 and 80 years old in good health. Each CDR3 is given with its conserved first and last residue. D genes are given only for firm matches. Clone size is not always given. Where it is, it says once, few, many or a class for expanded clones.

V	D	size	J	CDR3	DNA
TRBV12-3/TRBV12-4	-	-	TRBJ2-1	CASSLLGLRADNEQFF	TGTGCCAGCAGTTTATTAGGGCTGAGGGCCGACAATGAGCAGTTCTTC
TRBV27	TRBD1	-	TRBJ1-1	CASSSTGATVYGTEAFF	TGTGCCAGCAGTTCAACAGGGGCTACCGTATATGGCACTGAAGCTTTCTTT
TRBV6-1	TRBD2	-	TRBJ2-1	CASSERTSGEQFF	TGTGCCAGCAGTGAACGGACTAGCGGTGAGCAGTTCTTC
TRBV4-3	TRBD2	-	TRBJ2-7	CASSQVPSGVVYEQYF	TGCGCCAGCAGCCAAGTCCCTAGCGGGGTGGTGTACGAGCAGTACTTC
TRBV5-1	-	few	TRBJ2-2	CASSLAIEGGANTGELFF	TGCGCCAGCAGCTTGGCGATCGAGGGGGGCGCGAACACCGGGGAGCTGTTTTTT
TRBV29-1	-	few	TRBJ1-2	CSVTGMAYGYTF	TGCAGCGTCACAGGGATGGCCTATGGCTACACCTTC
TRBV2	TRBD2	few	TRBJ2-1	CASKSEKGTSGSRSYNEQFF	TGTGCCAGCAAATCGGAAAAGGGGACTAGCGGGAGCCGCTCCTACAATGAGCAGTTCTTC
TRBV18	-	-	TRBJ1-1	CASSRDLNTEAFF	TGTGCCAGCTCACGGGACCTGAACACTGAAGCTTTCTTT
TRBV19	-	few	TRBJ2-7	CASAEWFYERYF	TGTGCCAGTGCCGAATGGTTCTACGAGCGGTACTTC
TRBV7-6	-	-	TRBJ1-1	CASKRKEGGTEAFF	TGTGCCAGCAAGCGCAAGGAGGGGGGCACTGAAGCTTTCTTT
TRBV2	-	many	TRBJ2-7	CASSVDGYEQYF	TGTGCCAGCAGTGTAGACGGCTACGAGCAGTACTTC
TRBV5-1	-	-	TRBJ2-3	CASSLEGKGADTQYF	TGCGCCAGCAGCTTGGAAGGGAAAGGGGCAGATACGCAGTATTTT
TRBV12-3/TRBV12-4	TRBD1	-	TRBJ2-7	CVSGEERTGDHEQYF	TGTGTCAGCGGCGAAGAGAGGACAGGGGATCATGAGCAGTACTTC
TRBV4-1	TRBD2	-	TRBJ2-7	CASSGGTSGSFHEQYF	TGCGCCAGCAGCGGTGGGACTAGCGGGAGTTTCCACGAGCAGTACTTC
TRBV14	TRBD1	-	TRBJ1-2	CASSQRGTGGWGYTF	TGTGCCAGCAGCCAACGGGGGACAGGGGGCTGGGGCTACACCTTC
TRBV7-2	-	few	TRBJ2-1	CASSWMSEQFF	TGTGCCAGCAGTTGGATGAGTGAGCAGTTCTTC
TRBV15	-	-	TRBJ2-4	CATSRDAGRLAKNIQYF	TGTGCCACCAGCAGAGATGCGGGAAGGCTAGCCAAAAACATTCAGTACTTC
TRBV6-2/TRBV6-3	TRBD2	few	TRBJ2-1	CASSHRLAGSYNEQFF	TGTGCCAGCAGTCACCGACTAGCGGGGTCCTACAATGAGCAGTTCTTC
TRBV10-3	TRBD1	-	TRBJ1-1	CAITEQGGGTEAFF	TGTGCCATCACCGAGCAAGGGGGCGGCACTGAAGCTTTCTTT
TRBV20-1	TRBD1	few	TRBJ2-5	CSASDREETQHF	TGCAGTGCTTCCGACAGGGAAGAGACCCAGCACTTC
TRBV19	-	-	TRBJ1-5	CASSTVWGSNQPQHF	TGTGCCAGTAGCACGGTTTGGGGTAGCAATCAGCCCCAGCATTTT
TRBV6-5	TRBD2	-	TRBJ2-1	CASRLSGAYNEQFF	TGTGCCAGCAGGCTAAGCGGGGCCTACAATGAGCAGTTCTTC
TRBV7-3	TRBD2	few	TRBJ2-1	CASSPGLGHEQFF	TGTGCCAGCAGCCCGGGACTAGGGCATGAGCAGTTCTTC
TRBV4-1	-	many	TRBJ1-2	CASSQDSQLNYGYTF	TGCGCCAGCAGCCAAGATTCACAGTTAAACTATGGCTACACCTTC
TRBV20-1	TRBD1	-	TRBJ2-7	CSAVDRGRNHEQYF	TGCAGTGCGGTTGACAGGGGGCGTAACCACGAGCAGTACTTC
TRBV12-3/TRBV12-4	-	-	TRBJ1-1	CASLAGHPSSEAFF	TGTGCCAGTTTAGCGGGACACCCAAGCAGTGAAGCTTTCTTT
TRBV5-1	-	-	TRBJ1-4	CASSTAYRREEKLFF	TGCGCCAGCAGCACCGCTTACAGGCGAGAAGAAAAACTGTTTTTT
TRBV12-3/TRBV12-4	-	-	TRBJ1-1	CASSTGGENTEAFF	TGTGCCAGCAGTACTGGTGGGGAGAACACTGAAGCTTTCTTT
TRBV10-3	-	-	TRBJ2-5	CAISDYYRVQETQYF	TGTGCCATCAGTGACTACTACAGGGTCCAAGAGACCCAGTACTTC
TRBV5-1	TRBD1	once	TRBJ1-1	CASSLSSGTGLTEAFF	TGCGCCAGCAGCTTATCCTCTGGGACAGGGCTGACTGAAGCTTTCTTT
TRBV5-6	-	-	TRBJ2-4	CASSWTTNRDIQYF	TGTGCCAGCAGCTGGACTACGAATCGGGACATTCAGTACTTC
TRBV30	-	-	TRBJ2-7	CAWSLGGAQYF	TGTGCCTGGAGTCTAGGGGGGGCGCAGTACTTC
TRBV6-5	-	-	TRBJ1-6	CASSYQSDSSYNSPLHF	TGTGCCAGCAGTTACCAATCGGACAGCTCCTATAATTCACCCCTCCACTTT
TRBV7-2	-	-	TRBJ2-4	CASSLVPSRSSKNIQYF	TGTGCCAGCAGCTTAGTTCCTAGCCGATCATCCAAAAACATTCAGTACTTC
TRBV14	-	-	TRBJ1-2	CASSRPGTPYGYTF	TGTGCCAGCAGCCGCCCGGGGACTCCATACGGCTACACCTTC
TRBV5-5	-	few	TRBJ1-4	CASSLETGRSNEKLFF	TGTGCCAGCAGCTTGGAAACAGGGAGGAGTAATGAAAAACTGTTTTTT
TRBV5-1	-	few	TRBJ2-1	CASSLSGIEQFF	TGCGCCAGCAGCTTGTCCGGGATTGAGCAGTTCTTC
TRBV29-1	-	-	TRBJ2-3	CSVTPGVRDTQYF	TGCAGCGTGACCCCGGGGGTTAGGGATACGCAGTATTTT
TRBV7-6	TRBD2	few	TRBJ2-1	CASSPQGLADNEQFF	TGTGCCAGCAGCCCGCAGGGACTAGCGGACAATGAGCAGTTCTTC
TRBV5-5	-	few	TRBJ2-3	CASSCGGWGGTDTQYF	TGTGCCAGCAGCTGCGGTGGATGGGGAGGCACAGATACGCAGTATTTT
TRBV11-2	TRBD2	-	TRBJ2-5	CASSLPGLAGHTYEQCF	TGTGCCAGCAGCTTACCGGGACTAGCGGGACATACCTACGAGCAGTGCTTC
TRBV2	TRBD2	few	TRBJ2-5	CASSVLAGGRETQYF	TGTGCCAGCAGTGTACTAGCGGGAGGAAGAGAGACCCAGTACTTC